These 18 T cell receptor beta chains share one sample of origin, sequenced in a study of beta chain features in type 1 diabetes. Every isolated RNA sample was fully reverse transcribed, so sequencing captured expressed TCRB transcripts. Data came from immunoSEQ multiplex PCR; TCRdb stores just in-frame clones and leaves some out. In the table there are 130,000 to 150,000 clones, 48% of which are singletons. Material for sequencing was Tregs from blood. Receptors originate from a young man in good health.

The chain has TRBV6-1 and TRBJ1-1, with D tentatively TRBD1 (6 bases). Germline CDR1 reads MNHNS; CDR2 reads SASEGT. This CDR3 region has 14 residues. V gave up 0 bases and J gave up 3 bases, with 8 bases separating them. CDR3 coding DNA: TGTGCCAGCAGTGAAGCCAGGGGTGACACTGAAGCTTTCTTT. Its translation is CASSEARGDTEAFF.

The chain carries TRBV6-1 and TRBJ1-4, with TRBD1 matching over 7 bases. The V gene's germline CDR1 is MNHNS and CDR2 SASEGT. The J segment lost 7 bases and the V segment lost 7 bases, leaving 6 bases of the junction unmatched. The CDR3 sequence is 13 residues long. CDR3 DNA: TGTGCCAGCATGAGGACAGGCGCTGAAAAACTGTTTTTT. It codes for CASMRTGAEKLFF.

Only a few counts were recorded for this clone. J is TRBJ2-1 and V is TRBV4-2; possibly TRBD2 for D (5 bases). Germline lookup yields CDR1 LGHNA and CDR2 YNFKEQ. V was pared by 4 bases and J by 10 bases, with 11 bases between. The length of the CDR3 is 12 residues. CDR3 in amino acids: CASSPSRGEQFF. For the CDR3, the DNA is TGTGCCAGCAGCCCATCTCGAGGGGAGCAGTTCTTC.

This clone was seen only a few times. The chain links TRBV7-9 to TRBJ1-2; no reliable D call. The CDR3 loop spans 14 amino acids. CDR1 and CDR2 (germline): SEHNR, FQNEAQ (reference sequence). V shed 1 base and J shed 7 bases, with 13 bases lying between them. In DNA, the CDR3 is TGTGCCAGCAGCTTAGGACTGATACCTTCTGGCTACACCTTC. Amino acid sequence: CASSLGLIPSGYTF.

There are a few counts of this clone. The rearrangement joins TRBV5-1 to TRBJ2-5; 9 positions match TRBD2. Germline-derived CDR1 and CDR2 are SGHRS and YFSETQ. This CDR3 comprises 17 residues. Losses at the gene ends were 0 bases for V and 2 bases for J; bases not matched to a gene: 8. The CDR3 DNA reads as TGCGCCAGCAGCTTGGCTCTAGCGGGGATCGCACAAGAGACCCAGTACTTC. Translating it yields CASSLALAGIAQETQYF.

This clone turned up a few times. The chain recombines TRBV7-9 with TRBJ2-6; D may be TRBD1 (5 bases). V was shortened by 2 bases and J by 2 bases, with 10 bases between the two germline ends. Germline CDR1 reads SEHNR; CDR2 reads FQNEAQ (reference sequence). The CDR3 contains 16 residues. CDR3 sequence reads: CASSLIREAGANVLTF. As DNA, the CDR3 is TGTGCCAGCAGCTTAATCAGGGAAGCTGGGGCCAACGTCCTGACTTTC.

The chain has TRBV19 and TRBJ2-2; TRBD2 agrees at 10 bases. CDR1 and CDR2 from the germline V gene are LNHDA and SQIVND (reference sequence). The CDR3 totals 14 residues. J gave up 6 bases and V 7 bases, and 5 bases lay outside the gene matches. The CDR3 here is CASKTSGVAGELFF. The DNA of the CDR3 is TGTGCCAGTAAAACTAGCGGGGTGGCCGGGGAGCTGTTTTTT.

The chain recombines TRBV5-1 with TRBJ2-2; D possibly corresponds to TRBD1 (5 bases). Germline lookup yields CDR1 SGHRS and CDR2 YFSETQ. The CDR3 has 17 amino acids. The ends were cut back, 0 bases at V and 3 bases at J, with 15 bases in the middle. CDR3 sequence: CASSLGTRGVYTGELFF. The CDR3 DNA follows: TGCGCCAGCAGCTTGGGGACAAGGGGCGTCTACACCGGGGAGCTGTTTTTT. The full variable domain, rest sourced from reference TRBV5-1 and TRBJ2-2, is KAGVTQTPRYLIKTRGQQVTLSCSPISGHRSVSWYQQTPGQGLQFLFEYFSETQRNKGNFPGRFSGRQFSNSRSEMNVSTLELGDSALYLCASSLGTRGVYTGELFFGEGSRLTVL.

V gene TRBV5-1 combines with J gene TRBJ1-5, with 7 bases identical to TRBD1. The CDR3 sequence is 15 residues long. V dropped 1 base and J dropped 0; count of bases not matched to a gene: 1. Germline V gene lookup returns CDR1 SGHRS and CDR2 YFSETQ. The CDR3 DNA sequence: TGCGCCAGCAGCTTGACAGGGGCTAGCAATCAGCCCCAGCATTTT. It encodes CASSLTGASNQPQHF.

This clone came up a few times. This sequence joins TRBV11-2 and TRBJ2-7, with a weak D call TRBD2 (6 bases). The CDR3 is made up of 13 amino acids. V was trimmed by 8 bases and J by 2 bases, leaving 13 bases between them. From germline, CDR1 is SGHAT and CDR2 FQNNGV. The CDR3 spells CASRRDRAYEQYF. In DNA form, the CDR3 reads TGTGCCAGCCGGCGGGACCGAGCCTACGAGCAGTACTTC. Full variable domain (outside the CDR3, taken from reference TRBV11-2 and TRBJ2-7): EAGVAQSPRYKIIEKRQSVAFWCNPISGHATLYWYQQILGQGPKLLIQFQNNGVVDDSQLPKDRFSAERLKGVDSTLKIQPAKLEDSAVYLCASRRDRAYEQYFGPGTRLTVT.

The chain joins TRBV7-9 to TRBJ1-2; weak D call: TRBD1 (6 bases). The CDR3 covers 13 residues. Germline V gene sequence: CDR1 SEHNR, CDR2 FQNEAQ (reference sequence). Trimming removed 5 bases at V and 2 bases at J, with 9 bases between. The CDR3 bases are TGTGCCAGCAGCGGGACAACGAACTATGGCTACACCTTC. It codes for CASSGTTNYGYTF.

The chain is built from TRBV7-9 and TRBJ1-2; the match to TRBD1 covers 9 bases. Germline trimming cut 5 bases from V and 3 bases from J; bases unmatched to any gene: 10. Germline CDR1 is SEHNR and CDR2 is FQNEAQ (reference sequence). The CDR3 runs to 16 residues. The CDR3 protein is CASSLGTGRKDYGYTF. The CDR3, as DNA: TGTGCCAGCAGCCTAGGGACAGGGAGAAAAGACTATGGCTACACCTTC.

J is TRBJ2-3 and V is TRBV5-1; 7 positions agree with TRBD1. The CDR3 spans 14 residues. CDR1 is SGHRS and CDR2 is YFSETQ in the germline V gene. With V trimmed by 3 bases and J by 2 bases, 3 bases remained unmatched. The CDR3 DNA sequence: TGCGCCAGCAGCTCGGGACAGACCACAGATACGCAGTATTTT. As protein: CASSSGQTTDTQYF.

This clone was seen more than once but under ten times. The chain employs TRBV27 and TRBJ2-4, with 7 bases identical to TRBD1. CDR3 length: 16 residues. V was clipped by 6 bases and J by 5 bases; unmatched bases: 13. The germline gives CDR1 MNHEY, CDR2 SMNVEV (reference sequence). The CDR3 DNA reads as TGTGCCAGCAGCAGGATCACAGGGGCTGGGGAAAACATTCAGTACTTC. Translation gives CASSRITGAGENIQYF.

This chain uses TRBV7-3 with TRBJ2-1; possible D gene TRBD2, 5 bases. The CDR3 is 16 amino acids. The V gene lost 5 bases and the J gene lost 0 bases, with 14 bases spanning the gap. Germline CDR1 reads SGHTA; CDR2 reads FQGTGA. The CDR3 nucleotides read TGTGCCAGCAGCCCCACTAGAGCGAGCTCCTACAATGAGCAGTTCTTC. Encoded protein: CASSPTRASSYNEQFF.

Note on this clone: Other DNA sequences in the same sample also yield this CDR3. CDR3 loop: CASSGAGGKAGELFF. In DNA, the CDR3 is TGTGCCAGCAGTGGGGCGGGGGGAAAAGCCGGGGAGCTGTTTTTT. The chain recombines TRBV5-7 with TRBJ2-2, with TRBD2 matching 8 bases. TRBV5-7 counts as an open reading frame of uncertain function. Unmatched junction bases numbered 9, after V lost 5 bases and J lost 6 bases. The CDR3 is 15 residues long.

In its sample, this clone was seen a few times. The chain carries TRBV9 and TRBJ1-2; 9 bases map to TRBD1. The CDR3 covers 14 residues. V was clipped by 5 bases and J by 7 bases; unmatched bases: 9. The germline V gene has CDR1 SGDLS and CDR2 YYNGEE. The CDR3 bases are TGTGCCAGCAGAAAGGGACAGGGAGGCTCTGGCTACACCTTC. It yields the protein CASRKGQGGSGYTF.

Here the CDR3 reads CASNRDTGQETQYF. The CDR3 DNA sequence: TGTGCCAGCAACCGGGACACCGGACAAGAGACCCAGTACTTC. The V gene is TRBV2, the J gene TRBJ2-5; tentative D call: TRBD1 (6 bases). CDR1 is SNHLY and CDR2 is FYNNEI in the germline V gene. The CDR3 length is 14 residues. The V end lost 7 bases, the J end lost 2 bases, and 14 bases lay between the germline ends.